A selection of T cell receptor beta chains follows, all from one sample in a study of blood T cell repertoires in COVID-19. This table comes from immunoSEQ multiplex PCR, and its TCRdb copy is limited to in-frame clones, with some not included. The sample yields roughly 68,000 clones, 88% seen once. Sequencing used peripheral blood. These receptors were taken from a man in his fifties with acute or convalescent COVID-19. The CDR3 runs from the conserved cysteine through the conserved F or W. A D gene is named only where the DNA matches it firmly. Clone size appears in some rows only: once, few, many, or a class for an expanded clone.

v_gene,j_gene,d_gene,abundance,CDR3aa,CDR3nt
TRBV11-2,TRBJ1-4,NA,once,CASSSNGATNEKLFF,TGTGCCAGCAGCTCGAACGGAGCAACTAATGAAAAACTGTTTTTT
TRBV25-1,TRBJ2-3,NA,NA,CASSELGTKLTDTQYF,TGTGCCAGCAGTGAGTTGGGCACGAAGCTCACAGATACGCAGTATTTT
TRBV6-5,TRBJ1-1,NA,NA,CASSKDSEAFF,TGTGCCAGCAGTAAGGACAGTGAAGCTTTCTTT
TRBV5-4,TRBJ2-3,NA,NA,CASSRVGASGSTDTQYF,TGTGCCAGCAGTCGGGTGGGGGCTAGCGGTAGCACAGATACGCAGTATTTT
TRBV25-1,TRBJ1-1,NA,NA,CASSPPLVRNTEAFF,TGTGCCAGCAGTCCCCCGCTGGTGAGAAACACTGAAGCTTTCTTT
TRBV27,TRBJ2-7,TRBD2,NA,CASRPVLASGSNEQYF,TGTGCCAGCCGACCAGTTTTGGCTAGCGGGTCCAACGAGCAGTACTTC
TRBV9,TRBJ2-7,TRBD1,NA,CASSFRDRVYEQYF,TGTGCCAGCAGCTTCCGGGACAGGGTCTACGAGCAGTACTTC
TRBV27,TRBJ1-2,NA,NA,CASSRTSAGVTTNYGYTF,TGTGCCAGCAGTCGTACCTCCGCGGGGGTAACTACTAACTATGGCTACACCTTC
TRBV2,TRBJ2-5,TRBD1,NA,CASNHPGQGIEGTQYF,TGTGCCAGCAATCATCCGGGACAGGGCATAGAGGGGACCCAGTACTTC
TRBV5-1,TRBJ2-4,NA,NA,CASSLSDIAKNIQYF,TGCGCCAGCAGCTTATCAGATATAGCCAAAAACATTCAGTACTTC
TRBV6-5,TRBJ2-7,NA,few,CASSTVRDTYEQYF,TGTGCCAGCAGTACAGTCAGGGATACCTACGAGCAGTACTTC
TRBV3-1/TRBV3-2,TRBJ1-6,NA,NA,CASSQHIGSSYNSPLHF,TGTGCCAGCAGCCAACATATAGGGAGCTCCTATAATTCACCCCTCCACTTT
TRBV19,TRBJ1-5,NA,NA,CASSGGDNQPQHF,TGTGCCAGTAGTGGAGGAGATAATCAGCCCCAGCATTTT
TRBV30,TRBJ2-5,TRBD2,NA,CAWSVLAGGPRETQYF,TGTGCCTGGAGTGTACTAGCGGGGGGGCCTCGGGAGACCCAGTACTTC
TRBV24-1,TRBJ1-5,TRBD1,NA,CATSDPGQGAEGPQHF,TGTGCCACCAGTGATCCGGGACAGGGGGCGGAAGGGCCCCAGCATTTT
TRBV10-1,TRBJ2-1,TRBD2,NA,CASSPGTSGGESYNEQFF,TGCGCCAGCAGTCCGGGGACTAGCGGGGGGGAGTCCTACAATGAGCAGTTCTTC
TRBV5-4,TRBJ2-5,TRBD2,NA,CASSFPSGGTETQYF,TGTGCCAGCAGCTTCCCTAGCGGGGGAACGGAGACCCAGTACTTC
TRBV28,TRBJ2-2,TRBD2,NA,CASNRGGANTGELFF,TGTGCCAGCAACCGGGGGGGGGCCAACACCGGGGAGCTGTTTTTT
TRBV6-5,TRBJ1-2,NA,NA,CASSYQGSYGYTF,TGTGCCAGCAGTTATCAGGGCTCTTATGGCTACACCTTC
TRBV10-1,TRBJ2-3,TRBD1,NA,CASEGQDSTDTQYF,TGCGCCAGCGAGGGACAGGATAGCACAGATACGCAGTATTTT
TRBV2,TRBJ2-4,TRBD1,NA,CASSIGTGGITKNIQYF,TGTGCCAGCAGTATTGGGACAGGGGGCATCACCAAAAACATTCAGTACTTC